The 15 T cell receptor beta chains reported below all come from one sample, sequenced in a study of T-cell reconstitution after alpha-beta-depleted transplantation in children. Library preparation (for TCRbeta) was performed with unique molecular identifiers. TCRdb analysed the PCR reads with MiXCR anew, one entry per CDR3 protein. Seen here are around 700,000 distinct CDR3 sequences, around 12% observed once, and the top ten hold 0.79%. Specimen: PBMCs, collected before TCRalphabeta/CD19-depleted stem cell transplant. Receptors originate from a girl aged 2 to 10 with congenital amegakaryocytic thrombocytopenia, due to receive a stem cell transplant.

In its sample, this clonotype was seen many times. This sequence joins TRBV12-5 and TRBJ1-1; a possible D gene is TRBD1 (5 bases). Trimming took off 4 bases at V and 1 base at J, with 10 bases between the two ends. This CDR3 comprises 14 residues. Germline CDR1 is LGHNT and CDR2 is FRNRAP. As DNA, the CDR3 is TGTGCTAGTGGTTGGGGGACGGAGAACACTGAAGCTTTCTTT. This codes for CASGWGTENTEAFF.

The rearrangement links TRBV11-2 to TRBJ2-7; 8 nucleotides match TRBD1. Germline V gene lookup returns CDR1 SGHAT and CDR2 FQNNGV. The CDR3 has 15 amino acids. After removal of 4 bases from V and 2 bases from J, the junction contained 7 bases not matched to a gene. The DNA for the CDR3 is TGTGCCAGCAGCTCCGACTCGACAGGGGCCTACGAGCAGTACTTC. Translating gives CASSSDSTGAYEQYF.

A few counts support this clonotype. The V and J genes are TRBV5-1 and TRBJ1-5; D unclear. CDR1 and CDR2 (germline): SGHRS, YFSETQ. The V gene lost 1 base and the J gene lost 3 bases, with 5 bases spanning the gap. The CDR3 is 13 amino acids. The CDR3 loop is CASSLYPNQPQHF. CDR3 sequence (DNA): TGCGCCAGCAGCTTGTACCCCAATCAGCCCCAGCATTTT.

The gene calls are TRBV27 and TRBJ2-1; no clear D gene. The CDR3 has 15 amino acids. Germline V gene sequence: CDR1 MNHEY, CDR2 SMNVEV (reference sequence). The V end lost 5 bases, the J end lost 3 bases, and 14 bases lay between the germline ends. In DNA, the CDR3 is TGTGCCAGCAGTATCTCAGGTCTCCTCTACAATGAGCAGTTCTTC. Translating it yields CASSISGLLYNEQFF.

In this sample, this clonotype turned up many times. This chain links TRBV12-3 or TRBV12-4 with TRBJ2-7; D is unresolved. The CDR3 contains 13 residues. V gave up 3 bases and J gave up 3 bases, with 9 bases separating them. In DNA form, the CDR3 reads TGTGCCAGCAGTTTTTTTCACCGCTACGAGCAGTACTTC. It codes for CASSFFHRYEQYF.

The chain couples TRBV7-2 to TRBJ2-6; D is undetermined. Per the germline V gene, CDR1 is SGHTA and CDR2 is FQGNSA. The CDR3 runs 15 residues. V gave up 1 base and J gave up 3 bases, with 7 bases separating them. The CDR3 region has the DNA TGTGCCAGCAGCTTAGTACCATTTGGGGCCAACGTCCTGACTTTC. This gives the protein CASSLVPFGANVLTF.

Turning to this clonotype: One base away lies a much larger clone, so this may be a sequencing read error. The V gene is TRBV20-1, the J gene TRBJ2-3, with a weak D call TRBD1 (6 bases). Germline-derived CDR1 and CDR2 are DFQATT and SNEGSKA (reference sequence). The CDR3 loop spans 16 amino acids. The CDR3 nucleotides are TGCTGTGCTAGAGCTATGGGCTGGCTCCAGGGGGATACGCAGTATTTT. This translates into CCARAMGWLQGDTQYF.

CDR3 coding DNA: TGCAGTGCTATCGGAGCGGGAGTAGGCGATACGCAGTATTTT. Translating gives CSAIGAGVGDTQYF. This sequence joins TRBV20-1 and TRBJ2-3; 8 positions match TRBD2. The V gene's germline CDR1 is DFQATT and CDR2 SNEGSKA (reference sequence). J was trimmed by 6 bases and V by 4 bases; bases with no gene match: 9. This CDR3 has 14 residues.

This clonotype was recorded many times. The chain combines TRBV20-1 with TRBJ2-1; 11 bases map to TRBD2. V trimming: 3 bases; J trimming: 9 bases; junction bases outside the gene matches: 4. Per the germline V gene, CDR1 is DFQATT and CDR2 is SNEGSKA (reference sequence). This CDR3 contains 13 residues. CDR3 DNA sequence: TGCAGTGCTAGCGGCCTAGCGGGAGGTGAGCAGTTCTTC. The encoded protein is CSASGLAGGEQFF.

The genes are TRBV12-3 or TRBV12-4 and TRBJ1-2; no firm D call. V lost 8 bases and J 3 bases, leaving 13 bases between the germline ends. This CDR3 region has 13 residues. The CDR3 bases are TGTGCCAGCTCCCCGGTCCTTGACTATGGCTACACCTTC. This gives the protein CASSPVLDYGYTF.

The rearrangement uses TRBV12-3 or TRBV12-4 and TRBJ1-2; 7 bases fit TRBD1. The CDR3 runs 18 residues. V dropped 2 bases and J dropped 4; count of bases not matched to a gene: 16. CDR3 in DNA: TGTGCCAGCAGTTTAAGGGGGAATGGGGACAGCGAATTCTATGGCTACACCTTC. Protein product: CASSLRGNGDSEFYGYTF.

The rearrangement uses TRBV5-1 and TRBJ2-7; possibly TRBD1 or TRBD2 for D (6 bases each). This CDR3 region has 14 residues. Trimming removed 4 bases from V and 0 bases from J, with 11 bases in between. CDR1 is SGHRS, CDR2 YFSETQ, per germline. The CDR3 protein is CASSAGQLSYEQYF. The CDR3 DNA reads TGCGCCAGCAGCGCGGGACAACTCTCCTACGAGCAGTACTTC.

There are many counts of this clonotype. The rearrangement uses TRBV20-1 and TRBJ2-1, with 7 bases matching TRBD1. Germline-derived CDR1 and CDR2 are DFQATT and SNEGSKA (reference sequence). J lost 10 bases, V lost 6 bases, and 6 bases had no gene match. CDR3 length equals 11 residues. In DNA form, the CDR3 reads TGCAGTGCCAAGACAGGGCGGGAGCAGTTCTTC. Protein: CSAKTGREQFF.

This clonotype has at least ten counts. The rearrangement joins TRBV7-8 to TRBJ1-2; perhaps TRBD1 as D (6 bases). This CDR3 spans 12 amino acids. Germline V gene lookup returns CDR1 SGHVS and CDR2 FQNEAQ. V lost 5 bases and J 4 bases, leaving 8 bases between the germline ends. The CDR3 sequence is CASSRTAYGYTF. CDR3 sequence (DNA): TGTGCCAGCAGCCGGACAGCCTATGGCTACACCTTC.

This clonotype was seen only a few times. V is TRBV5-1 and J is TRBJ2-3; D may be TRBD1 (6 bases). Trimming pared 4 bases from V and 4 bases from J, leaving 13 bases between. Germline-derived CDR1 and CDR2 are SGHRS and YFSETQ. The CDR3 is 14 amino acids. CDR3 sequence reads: CASSPQGRADTQYF. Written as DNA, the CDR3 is TGCGCCAGCAGCCCTCAGGGGCGCGCAGATACGCAGTATTTT.